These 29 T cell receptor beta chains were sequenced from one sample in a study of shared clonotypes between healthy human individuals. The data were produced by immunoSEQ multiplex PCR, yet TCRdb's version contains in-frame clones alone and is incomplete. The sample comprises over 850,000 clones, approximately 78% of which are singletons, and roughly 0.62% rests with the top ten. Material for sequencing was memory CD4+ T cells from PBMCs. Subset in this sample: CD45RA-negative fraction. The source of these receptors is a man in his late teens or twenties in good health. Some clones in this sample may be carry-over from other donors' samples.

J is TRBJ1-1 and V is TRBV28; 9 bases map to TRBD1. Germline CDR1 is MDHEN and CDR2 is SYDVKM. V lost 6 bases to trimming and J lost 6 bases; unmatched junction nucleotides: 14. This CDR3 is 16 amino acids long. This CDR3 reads CASSPTRQGGTSEAFF. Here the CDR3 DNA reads TGTGCCAGCAGCCCTACCCGACAGGGGGGTACCTCTGAAGCTTTCTTT.

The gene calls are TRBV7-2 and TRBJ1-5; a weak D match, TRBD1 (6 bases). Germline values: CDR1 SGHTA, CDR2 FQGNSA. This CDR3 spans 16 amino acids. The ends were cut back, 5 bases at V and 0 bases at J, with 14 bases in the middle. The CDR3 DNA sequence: TGTGCCAGCAGCCCACGGCAGGGGCATAGCAATCAGCCCCAGCATTTT. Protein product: CASSPRQGHSNQPQHF.

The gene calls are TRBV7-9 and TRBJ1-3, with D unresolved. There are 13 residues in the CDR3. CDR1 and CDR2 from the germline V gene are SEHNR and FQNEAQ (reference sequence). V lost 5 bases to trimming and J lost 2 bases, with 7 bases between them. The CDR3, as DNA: TGTGCCAGCAGCCGGGAAACTGGAAACACCATATATTTT. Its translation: CASSRETGNTIYF.

The CDR3 DNA follows: TGTGCCAGCAGCTGGGACAGGGCTGGGGCCAACGTCCTGACTTTC. Translated: CASSWDRAGANVLTF. The genes are TRBV7-8 and TRBJ2-6; TRBD1 matches at 9 bases. The V and J ends lost 4 bases and 2 bases, in that order; junction bases with no gene match: 0. Germline CDR1 SGHVS, CDR2 FQNEAQ. The CDR3 is made up of 15 amino acids.

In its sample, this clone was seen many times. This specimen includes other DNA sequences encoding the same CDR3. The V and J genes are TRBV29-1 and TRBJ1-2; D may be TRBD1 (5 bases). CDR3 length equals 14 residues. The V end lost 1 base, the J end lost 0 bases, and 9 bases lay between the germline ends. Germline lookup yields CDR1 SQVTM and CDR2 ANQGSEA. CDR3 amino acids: CSVEGRGTNYGYTF. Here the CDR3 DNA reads TGCAGCGTTGAAGGGAGGGGCACTAACTATGGCTACACCTTC.

CDR3 protein: CASSFDRVSEQYF. Here the CDR3 DNA reads TGTGCCAGCAGTTTCGACAGGGTTAGTGAGCAGTACTTC. The rearrangement joins TRBV27 to TRBJ2-7; 7 positions match TRBD1. The CDR3 extends over 13 amino acids. CDR1 is MNHEY and CDR2 is SMNVEV in the germline V gene (reference sequence). V lost 3 bases, J lost 7 bases, and 6 bases stayed unmatched.

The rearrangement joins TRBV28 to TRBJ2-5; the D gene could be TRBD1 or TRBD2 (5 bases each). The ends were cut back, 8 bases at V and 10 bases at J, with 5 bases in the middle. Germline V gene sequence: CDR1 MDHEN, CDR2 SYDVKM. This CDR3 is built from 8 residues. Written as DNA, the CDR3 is TGTGCCAGCGGGGGCCAGTACTTC. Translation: CASGGQYF.

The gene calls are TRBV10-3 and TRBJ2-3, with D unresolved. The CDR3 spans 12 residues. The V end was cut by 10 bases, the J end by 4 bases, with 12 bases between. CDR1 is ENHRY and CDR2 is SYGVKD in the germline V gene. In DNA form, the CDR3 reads TGTGCCACGTCGCTGGGCCCAGATACGCAGTATTTT. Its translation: CATSLGPDTQYF.

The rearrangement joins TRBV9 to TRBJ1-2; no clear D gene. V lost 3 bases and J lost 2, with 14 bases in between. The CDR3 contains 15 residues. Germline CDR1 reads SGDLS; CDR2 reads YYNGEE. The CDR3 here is CASSGYVGQNYGYTF. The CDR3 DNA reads TGTGCCAGCAGCGGCTATGTCGGCCAAAACTATGGCTACACCTTC. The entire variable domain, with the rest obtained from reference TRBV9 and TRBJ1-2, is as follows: DSGVTQTPKHLITATGQRVTLRCSPRSGDLSVYWYQQSLDQGLQFLIQYYNGEERAKGNILERFSAQQFPDLHSELNLSSLELGDSALYFCASSGYVGQNYGYTFGSGTRLTVV.

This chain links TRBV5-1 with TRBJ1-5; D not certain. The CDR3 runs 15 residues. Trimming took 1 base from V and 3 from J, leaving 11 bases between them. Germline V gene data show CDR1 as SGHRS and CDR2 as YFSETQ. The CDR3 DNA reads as TGCGCCAGCAGCTTGACTGGGCGGTACAATCAGCCCCAGCATTTT. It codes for CASSLTGRYNQPQHF.

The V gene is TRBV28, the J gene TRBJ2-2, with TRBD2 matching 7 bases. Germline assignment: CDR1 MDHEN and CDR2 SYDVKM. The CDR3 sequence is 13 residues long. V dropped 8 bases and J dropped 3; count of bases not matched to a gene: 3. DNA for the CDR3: TGTGCCAGCGGGGGGGTCGACACCGGGGAGCTGTTTTTT. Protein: CASGGVDTGELFF.

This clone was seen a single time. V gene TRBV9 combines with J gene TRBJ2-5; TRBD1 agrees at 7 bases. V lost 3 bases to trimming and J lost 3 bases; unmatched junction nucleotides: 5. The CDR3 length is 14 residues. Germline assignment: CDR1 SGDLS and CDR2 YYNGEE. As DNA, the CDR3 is TGTGCCAGCAGCGCGGGACAGAGAAAAGAGACCCAGTACTTC. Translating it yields CASSAGQRKETQYF.

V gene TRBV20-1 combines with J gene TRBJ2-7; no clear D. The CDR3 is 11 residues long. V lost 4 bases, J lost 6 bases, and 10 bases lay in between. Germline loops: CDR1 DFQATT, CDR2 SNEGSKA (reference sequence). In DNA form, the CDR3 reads TGCAGTGCTAATCTGGGCTCCGAGCAGTACTTC. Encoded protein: CSANLGSEQYF.

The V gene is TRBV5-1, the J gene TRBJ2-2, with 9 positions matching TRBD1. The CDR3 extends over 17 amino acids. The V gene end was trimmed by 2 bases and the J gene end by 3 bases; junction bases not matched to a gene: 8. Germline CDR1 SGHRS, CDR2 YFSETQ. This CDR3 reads CASSFARTGVDTGELFF. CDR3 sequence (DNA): TGCGCCAGCAGCTTCGCGCGGACAGGGGTGGACACCGGGGAGCTGTTTTTT.

The CDR3 DNA follows: TGCGCCAGCAGCTCAATTGGGGGTAACACAGATACGCAGTATTTT. Translated: CASSSIGGNTDTQYF. The J gene is TRBJ2-3, the V gene TRBV5-1; tentatively, D is TRBD1 or TRBD2 (5 bases each). Germline values: CDR1 SGHRS, CDR2 YFSETQ. This CDR3 comprises 15 residues. Trimming took 3 bases from V and 2 from J, leaving 13 bases between them.

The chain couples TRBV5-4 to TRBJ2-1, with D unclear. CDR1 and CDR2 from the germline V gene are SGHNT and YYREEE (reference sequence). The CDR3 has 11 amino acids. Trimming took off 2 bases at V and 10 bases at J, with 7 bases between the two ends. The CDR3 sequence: CASSFRFEQFF. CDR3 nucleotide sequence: TGTGCCAGCAGCTTCCGATTCGAGCAGTTCTTC.

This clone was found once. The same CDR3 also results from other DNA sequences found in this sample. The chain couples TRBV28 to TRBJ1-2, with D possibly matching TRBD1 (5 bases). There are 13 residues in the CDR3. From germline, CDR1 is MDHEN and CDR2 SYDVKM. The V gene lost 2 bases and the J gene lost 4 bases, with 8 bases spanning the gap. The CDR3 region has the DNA TGTGCCAGCAGTTTAGGGGCCGGCTATGGCTACACCTTC. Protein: CASSLGAGYGYTF.

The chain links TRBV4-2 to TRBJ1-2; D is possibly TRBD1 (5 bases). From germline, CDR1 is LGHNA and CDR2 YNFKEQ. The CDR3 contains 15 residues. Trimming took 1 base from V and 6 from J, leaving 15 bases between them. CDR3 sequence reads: CASSQVVRDGNGYTF. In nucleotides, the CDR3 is TGTGCCAGCAGCCAAGTGGTCAGGGACGGTAATGGCTACACCTTC.

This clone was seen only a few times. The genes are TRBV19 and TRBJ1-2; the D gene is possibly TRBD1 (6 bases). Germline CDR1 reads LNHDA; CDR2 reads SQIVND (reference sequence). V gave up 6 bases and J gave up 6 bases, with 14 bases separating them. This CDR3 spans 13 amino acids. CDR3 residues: CASRKQGVNGYTF. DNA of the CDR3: TGTGCCAGTAGGAAACAGGGAGTAAATGGCTACACCTTC.

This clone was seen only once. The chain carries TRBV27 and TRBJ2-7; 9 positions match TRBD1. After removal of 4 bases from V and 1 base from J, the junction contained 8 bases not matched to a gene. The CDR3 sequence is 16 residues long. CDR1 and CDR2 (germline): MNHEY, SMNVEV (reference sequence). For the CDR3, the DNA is TGTGCCAGCAGTTCGCCGGGACAGGGTCGATCCTACGAGCAGTACTTC. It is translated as CASSSPGQGRSYEQYF.

In DNA, the CDR3 is TGTGCCTGGAGTGCTTTAATCCTAAAGCAGTACTTC. Translated: CAWSALILKQYF. The chain couples TRBV30 to TRBJ2-5; D is uncertain. Per the germline V gene, CDR1 is GTSNPN and CDR2 is SVGIG (reference sequence). The CDR3 is 12 residues long. Trimming took 1 base from V and 11 from J, leaving 14 bases between them.

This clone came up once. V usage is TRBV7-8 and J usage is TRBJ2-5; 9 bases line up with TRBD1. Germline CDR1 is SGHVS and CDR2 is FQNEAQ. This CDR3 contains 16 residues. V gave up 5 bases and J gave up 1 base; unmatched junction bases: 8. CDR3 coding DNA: TGTGCCAGCAGCCTGGGACAGGGACAGACCCAAGAGACCCAGTACTTC. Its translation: CASSLGQGQTQETQYF.

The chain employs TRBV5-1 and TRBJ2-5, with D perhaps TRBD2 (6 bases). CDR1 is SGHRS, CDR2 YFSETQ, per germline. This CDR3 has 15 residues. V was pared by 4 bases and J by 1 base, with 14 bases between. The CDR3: CASSAQFGGQETQYF. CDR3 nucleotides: TGCGCCAGCAGCGCCCAATTCGGGGGCCAAGAGACCCAGTACTTC. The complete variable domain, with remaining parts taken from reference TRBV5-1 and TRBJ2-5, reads KAGVTQTPRYLIKTRGQQVTLSCSPISGHRSVSWYQQTPGQGLQFLFEYFSETQRNKGNFPGRFSGRQFSNSRSEMNVSTLELGDSALYLCASSAQFGGQETQYFGPGTRLLVL.

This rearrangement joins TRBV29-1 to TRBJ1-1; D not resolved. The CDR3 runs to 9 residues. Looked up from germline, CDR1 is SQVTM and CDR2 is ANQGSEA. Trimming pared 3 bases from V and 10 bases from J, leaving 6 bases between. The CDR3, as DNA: TGCAGCGTTGACCGTGGAGCTTTCTTT. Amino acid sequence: CSVDRGAFF.

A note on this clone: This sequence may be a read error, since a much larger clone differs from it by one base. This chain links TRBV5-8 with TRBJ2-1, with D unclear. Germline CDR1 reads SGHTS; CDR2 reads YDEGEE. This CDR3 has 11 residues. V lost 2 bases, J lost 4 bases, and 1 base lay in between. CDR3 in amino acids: CASSLYNEQFF. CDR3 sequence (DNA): TGTGCCAGCAGCTTATACAATGAGCAGTTCTTC.

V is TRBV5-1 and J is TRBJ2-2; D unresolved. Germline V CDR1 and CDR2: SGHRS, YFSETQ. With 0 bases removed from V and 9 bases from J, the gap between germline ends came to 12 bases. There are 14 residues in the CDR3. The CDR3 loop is CASSLAGSWRELFF. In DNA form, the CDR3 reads TGCGCCAGCAGCTTGGCCGGATCTTGGAGGGAGCTGTTTTTT.

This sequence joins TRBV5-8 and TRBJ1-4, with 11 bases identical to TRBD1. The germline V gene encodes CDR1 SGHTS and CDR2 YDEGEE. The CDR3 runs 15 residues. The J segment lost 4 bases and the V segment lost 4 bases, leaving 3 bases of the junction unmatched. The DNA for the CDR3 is TGTGCCAGCAGCCGGACAGGGGGCCTTAATGAAAAACTGTTTTTT. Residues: CASSRTGGLNEKLFF.

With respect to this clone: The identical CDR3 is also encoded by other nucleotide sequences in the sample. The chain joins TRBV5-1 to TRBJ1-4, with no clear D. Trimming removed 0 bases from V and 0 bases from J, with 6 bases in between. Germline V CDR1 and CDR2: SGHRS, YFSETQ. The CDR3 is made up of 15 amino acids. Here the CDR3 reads CASSLAGSTNEKLFF. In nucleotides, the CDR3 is TGCGCCAGCAGCTTGGCAGGATCAACTAATGAAAAACTGTTTTTT.

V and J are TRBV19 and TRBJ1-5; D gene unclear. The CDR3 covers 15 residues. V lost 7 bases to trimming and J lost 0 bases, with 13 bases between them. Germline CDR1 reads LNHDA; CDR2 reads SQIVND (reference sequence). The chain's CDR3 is CASTNSGDSNQPQHF. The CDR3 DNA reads TGTGCCAGTACTAATAGCGGCGATAGCAATCAGCCCCAGCATTTT.